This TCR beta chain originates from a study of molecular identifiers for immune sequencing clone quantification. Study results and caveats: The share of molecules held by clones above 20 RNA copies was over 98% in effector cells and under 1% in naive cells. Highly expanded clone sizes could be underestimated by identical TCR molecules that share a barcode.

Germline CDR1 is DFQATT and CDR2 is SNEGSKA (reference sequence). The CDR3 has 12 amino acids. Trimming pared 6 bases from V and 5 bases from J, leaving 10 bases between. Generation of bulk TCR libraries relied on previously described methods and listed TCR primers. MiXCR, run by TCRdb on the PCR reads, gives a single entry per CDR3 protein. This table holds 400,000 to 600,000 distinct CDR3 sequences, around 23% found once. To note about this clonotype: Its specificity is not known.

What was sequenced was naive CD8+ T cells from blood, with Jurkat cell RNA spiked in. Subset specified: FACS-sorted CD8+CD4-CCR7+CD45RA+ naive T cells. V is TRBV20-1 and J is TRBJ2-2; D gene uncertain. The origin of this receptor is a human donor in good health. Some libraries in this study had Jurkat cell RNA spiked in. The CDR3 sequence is CSAATRTGELFF. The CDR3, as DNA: TGCAGTGCCGCCACGCGAACCGGGGAGCTGTTTTTT.